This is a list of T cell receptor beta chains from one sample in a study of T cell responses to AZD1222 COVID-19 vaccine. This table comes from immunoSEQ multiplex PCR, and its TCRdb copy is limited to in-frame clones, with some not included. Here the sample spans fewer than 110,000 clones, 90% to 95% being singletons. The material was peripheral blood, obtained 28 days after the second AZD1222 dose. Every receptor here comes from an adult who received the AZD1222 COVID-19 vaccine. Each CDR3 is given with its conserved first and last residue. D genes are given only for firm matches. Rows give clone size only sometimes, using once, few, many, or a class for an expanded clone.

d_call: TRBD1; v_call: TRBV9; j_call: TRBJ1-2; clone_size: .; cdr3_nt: TGTGCCAGCAGCGGATACAGGGGGGGTACTAACTATGGCTACACCTTC; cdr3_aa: CASSGYRGGTNYGYTF
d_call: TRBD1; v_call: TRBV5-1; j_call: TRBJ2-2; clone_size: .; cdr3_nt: TGCGCCAGCAGCTTGGTCCCACAGGGGGACGGCACCGGGGAGCTGTTTTTT; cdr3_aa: CASSLVPQGDGTGELFF
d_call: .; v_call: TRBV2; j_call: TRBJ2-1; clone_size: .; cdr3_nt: TGTGCCAGCTACCGGAGGGGGGGGGAATACAATGAGCAGTTCTTC; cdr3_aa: CASYRRGGEYNEQFF
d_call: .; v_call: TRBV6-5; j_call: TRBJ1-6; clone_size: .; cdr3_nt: TGTGCCAGCAGGCGGACCGATGAACCTAATTCACCCCTCCACTTT; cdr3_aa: CASRRTDEPNSPLHF
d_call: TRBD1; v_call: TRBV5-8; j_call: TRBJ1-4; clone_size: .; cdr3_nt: TGTGCCAGCAGCTACCGACAGGGAACTAATGAAAAACTGTTTTTT; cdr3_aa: CASSYRQGTNEKLFF
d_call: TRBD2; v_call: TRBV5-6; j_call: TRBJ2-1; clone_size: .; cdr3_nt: TGTGCCAGCAGCTTGGCCCTAGCGGGGGGGCATCGGTACAATGAGCAGTTCTTC; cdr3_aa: CASSLALAGGHRYNEQFF
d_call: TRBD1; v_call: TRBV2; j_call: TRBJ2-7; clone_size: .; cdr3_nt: TGTGCCACATGGACAGGGAAAAGCGAGCAGTACTTC; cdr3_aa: CATWTGKSEQYF
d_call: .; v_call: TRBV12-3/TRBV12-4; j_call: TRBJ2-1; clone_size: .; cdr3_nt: TGTGCCAGCAGCGTCGCGGCCTTCAATGAGCAGTTCTTC; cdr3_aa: CASSVAAFNEQFF
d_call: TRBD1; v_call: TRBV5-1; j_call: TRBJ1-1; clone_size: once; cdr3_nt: TGCGCCAGCAGCTTGGCGACACAGGGGGCGGAAGCTTTCTTT; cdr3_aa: CASSLATQGAEAFF
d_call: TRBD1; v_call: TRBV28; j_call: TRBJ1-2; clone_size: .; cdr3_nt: TGTGCCAGCAGTTTAGCATTTTTAGGACAGGGGGCTAACTATGGCTACACCTTC; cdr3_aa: CASSLAFLGQGANYGYTF
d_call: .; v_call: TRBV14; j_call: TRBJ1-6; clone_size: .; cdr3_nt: TGTGCCAGCAGCCCCACCGGGACCGCCTATAATTCACCCCTCCACTTT; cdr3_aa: CASSPTGTAYNSPLHF
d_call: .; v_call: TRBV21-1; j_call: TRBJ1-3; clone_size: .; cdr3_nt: TGTGCCAGCAGCAAAGACAGGGGCTCTGGAAACACCATATATTTT; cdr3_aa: CASSKDRGSGNTIYF
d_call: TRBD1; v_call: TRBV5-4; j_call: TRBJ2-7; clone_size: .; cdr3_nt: TGTGCCAGCAGCGCTCCTTTGGGACAGGGTAACGAGCAGTACTTC; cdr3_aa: CASSAPLGQGNEQYF
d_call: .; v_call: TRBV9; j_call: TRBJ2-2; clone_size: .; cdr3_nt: TGTGCCAGCAGCGAACCCCGGGACACGCCGAACACCGGGGAGCTGTTTTTT; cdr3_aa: CASSEPRDTPNTGELFF
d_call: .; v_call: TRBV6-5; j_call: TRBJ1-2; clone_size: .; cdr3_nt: TGTGCCAGCAGGCCCCCTCTATCTGGTAGTGGCTACACCTTC; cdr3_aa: CASRPPLSGSGYTF
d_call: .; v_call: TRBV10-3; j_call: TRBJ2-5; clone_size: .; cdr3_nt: TGTGCCATCAGTGACCGAGACAGACTCCAAGAGACCCAGTACTTC; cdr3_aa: CAISDRDRLQETQYF
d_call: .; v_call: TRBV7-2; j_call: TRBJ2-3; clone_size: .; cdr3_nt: TGTGCCAGCAGCCTGGTTTGGACTAACACAGATACGCAGTATTTT; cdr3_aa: CASSLVWTNTDTQYF
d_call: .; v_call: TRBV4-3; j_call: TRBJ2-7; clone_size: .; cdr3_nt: TGCGCCAGCAGCCAAGACCGACAGGCTGGCTACGAGCAGTACTTC; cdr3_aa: CASSQDRQAGYEQYF
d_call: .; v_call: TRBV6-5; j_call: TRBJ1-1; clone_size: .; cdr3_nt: TGTGCCAGCCTGAACAGGAGGGACACTGAAGCTTTCTTT; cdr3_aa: CASLNRRDTEAFF
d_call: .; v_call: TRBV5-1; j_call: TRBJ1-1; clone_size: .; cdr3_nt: TGCGCCAGCACCGCCGGGATTTTGAACACTGAAGCTTTCTTT; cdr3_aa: CASTAGILNTEAFF
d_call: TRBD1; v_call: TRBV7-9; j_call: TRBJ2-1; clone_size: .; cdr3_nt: TGTGCCAGCAGCGTGGTTAGGGGGCGGAACAATGAGCAGTTCTTC; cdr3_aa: CASSVVRGRNNEQFF